This record concerns one T cell receptor beta chain sequence. One end of the junction varies from germline; a read error may be responsible. The data belong to a study of T cell changes during pregnancy in multiple sclerosis. CDR1 and CDR2 from the germline V gene are SGHVS and FNYEAQ. This CDR3 contains 12 residues. The protocol was immunoSEQ multiplex PCR, while the TCRdb copy is restricted to in-frame clones and leaves out a portion. The sample carries about 70,000 clones, about 91% recorded once. This sequence joins TRBV7-6 and TRBJ2-1; TRBD1 might be the D (5 bases). This sequence was found in a female donor with multiple sclerosis, enrolled in a pregnancy study. Specimen: peripheral blood, collected in the first trimester of pregnancy. CDR3 protein: CASSLGQGPRLF. The CDR3 DNA reads TGTGCCAGCAGCTTAGGCCAGGGCCCTCGGCTCTTC.